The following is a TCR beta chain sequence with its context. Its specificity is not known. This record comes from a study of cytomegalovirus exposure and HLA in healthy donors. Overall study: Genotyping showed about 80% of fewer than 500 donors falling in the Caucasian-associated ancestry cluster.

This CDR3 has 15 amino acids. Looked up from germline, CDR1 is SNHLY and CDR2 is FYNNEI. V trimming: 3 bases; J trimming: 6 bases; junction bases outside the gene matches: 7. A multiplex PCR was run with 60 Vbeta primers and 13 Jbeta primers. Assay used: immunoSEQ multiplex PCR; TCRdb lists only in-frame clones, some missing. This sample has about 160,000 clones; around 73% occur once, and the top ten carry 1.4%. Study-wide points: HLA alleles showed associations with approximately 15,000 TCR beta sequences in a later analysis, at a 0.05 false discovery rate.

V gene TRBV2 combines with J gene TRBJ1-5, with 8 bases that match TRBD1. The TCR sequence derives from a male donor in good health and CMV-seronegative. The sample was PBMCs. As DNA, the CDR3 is TGTGCCAGCAGTGAGCTACAGGGGGGATTTCAGCCCCAGCATTTT. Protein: CASSELQGGFQPQHF.